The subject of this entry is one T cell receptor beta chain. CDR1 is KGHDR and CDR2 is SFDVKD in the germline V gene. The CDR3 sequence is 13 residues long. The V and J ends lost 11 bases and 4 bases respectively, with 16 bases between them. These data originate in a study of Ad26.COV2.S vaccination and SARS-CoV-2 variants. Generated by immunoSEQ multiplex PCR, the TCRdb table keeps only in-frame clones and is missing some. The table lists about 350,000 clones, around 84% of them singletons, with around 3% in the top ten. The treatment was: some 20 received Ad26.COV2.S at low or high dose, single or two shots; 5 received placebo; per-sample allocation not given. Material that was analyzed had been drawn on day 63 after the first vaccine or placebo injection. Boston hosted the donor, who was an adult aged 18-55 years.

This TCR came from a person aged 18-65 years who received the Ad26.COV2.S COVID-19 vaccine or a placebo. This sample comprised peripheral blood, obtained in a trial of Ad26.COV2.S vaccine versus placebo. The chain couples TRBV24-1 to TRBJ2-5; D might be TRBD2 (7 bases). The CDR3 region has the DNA TGTGCCATTCAGGGGAGGGGGTCAGAGACCCAGTACTTC. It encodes CAIQGRGSETQYF.